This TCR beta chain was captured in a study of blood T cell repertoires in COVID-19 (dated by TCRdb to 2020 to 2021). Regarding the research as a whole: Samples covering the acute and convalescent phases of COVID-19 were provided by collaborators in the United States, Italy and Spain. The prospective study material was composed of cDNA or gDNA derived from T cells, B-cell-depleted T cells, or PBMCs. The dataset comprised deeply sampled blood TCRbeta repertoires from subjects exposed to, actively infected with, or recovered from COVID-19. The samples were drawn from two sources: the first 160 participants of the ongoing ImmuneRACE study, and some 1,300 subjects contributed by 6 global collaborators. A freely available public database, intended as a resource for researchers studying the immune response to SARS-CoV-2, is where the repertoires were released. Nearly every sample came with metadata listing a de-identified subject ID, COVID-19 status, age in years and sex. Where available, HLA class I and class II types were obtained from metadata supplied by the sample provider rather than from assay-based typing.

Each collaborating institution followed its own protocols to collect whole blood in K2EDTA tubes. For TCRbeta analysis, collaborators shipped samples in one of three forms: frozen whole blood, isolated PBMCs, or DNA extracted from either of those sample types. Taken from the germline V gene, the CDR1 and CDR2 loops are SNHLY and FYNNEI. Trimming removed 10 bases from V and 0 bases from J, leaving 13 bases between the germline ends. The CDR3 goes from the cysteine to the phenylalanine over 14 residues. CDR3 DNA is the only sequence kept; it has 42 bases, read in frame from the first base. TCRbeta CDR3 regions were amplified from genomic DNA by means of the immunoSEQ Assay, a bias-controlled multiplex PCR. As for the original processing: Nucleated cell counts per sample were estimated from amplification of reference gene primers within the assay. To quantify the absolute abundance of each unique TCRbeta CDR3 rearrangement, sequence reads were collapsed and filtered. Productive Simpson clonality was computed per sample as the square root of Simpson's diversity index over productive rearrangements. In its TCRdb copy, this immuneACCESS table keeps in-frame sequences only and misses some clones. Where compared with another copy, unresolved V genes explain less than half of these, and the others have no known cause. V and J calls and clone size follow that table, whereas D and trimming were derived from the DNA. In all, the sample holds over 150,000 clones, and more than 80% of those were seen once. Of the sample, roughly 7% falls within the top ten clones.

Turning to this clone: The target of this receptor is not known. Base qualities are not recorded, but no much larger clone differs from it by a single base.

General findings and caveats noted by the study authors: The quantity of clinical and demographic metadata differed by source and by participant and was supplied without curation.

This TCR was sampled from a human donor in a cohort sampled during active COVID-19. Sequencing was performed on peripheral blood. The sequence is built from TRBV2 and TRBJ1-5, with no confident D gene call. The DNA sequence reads TGTGCCACAGCTCGGGAATATAGCAATCAGCCCCAGCATTTT. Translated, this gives CATAREYSNQPQHF.